A selection of T cell receptor beta chains follows, all from one sample in a study of cytotoxic CD8 clonotypes in ibrutinib-treated CLL. The method was immunoSEQ multiplex PCR; TCRdb's version includes in-frame clones alone and lacks a portion of them. Found here are 250,000 to 350,000 clones, approximately 79% of them singletons; the top ten hold around 5.1%. Material: PBMCs, obtained at disease progression, from a patient treated with ibrutinib. All receptors come from a human donor with chronic lymphocytic leukemia. The CDR3 runs from the conserved cysteine through the conserved F or W. D genes are given only for firm matches.

NA	15	TRBV6-1	TRBJ2-7	CASSEGRAATYEQYF	TGTGCCAGCAGTGAAGGGAGGGCGGCGACCTACGAGCAGTACTTC
NA	13	TRBV5-1	TRBJ1-2	CASSLRTAYGYTF	TGCGCCAGCAGCTTGCGGACAGCCTATGGCTACACCTTC
NA	16	TRBV4-1	TRBJ1-2	CASSTPLGALGSGYTF	TGCGCCAGCAGCACCCCGCTCGGGGCTTTGGGTAGTGGCTACACCTTC
NA	14	TRBV25-1	TRBJ1-5	CASSDGGFNQPQHF	TGTGCCAGCAGTGATGGGGGATTCAATCAGCCCCAGCATTTT
NA	17	TRBV11-2	TRBJ2-7	CASSSLRDGGYPYEQYF	TGTGCCAGCAGCTCCCTTCGGGATGGGGGCTACCCCTACGAGCAGTACTTC
NA	14	TRBV7-6	TRBJ1-5	CASSLVTGGQPQHF	TGTGCCAGCAGCTTAGTGACCGGAGGGCAGCCCCAGCATTTT
NA	15	TRBV2	TRBJ1-2	CASRRELGGNYGYTF	TGTGCCAGCAGACGCGAGCTGGGGGGGAACTATGGCTACACCTTC
NA	11	TRBV6-5	TRBJ2-1	CASSRVDEQFF	TGTGCCAGCAGTCGGGTGGATGAGCAGTTCTTC
TRBD1	19	TRBV27	TRBJ2-3	CASSKRYRDRGPITDTQYF	TGTGCCAGCAGTAAACGCTACCGGGACAGGGGACCGATCACAGATACGCAGTATTTT
NA	13	TRBV19	TRBJ2-7	CASSNRFSYEQYF	TGTGCCAGTAGTAACAGGTTCTCCTACGAGCAGTACTTC
TRBD2	18	TRBV7-9	TRBJ2-4	CASSRMSGTRVFGNIQYF	TGTGCCAGCAGCCGTATGTCCGGGACTAGGGTGTTCGGAAACATTCAGTACTTC
NA	14	TRBV25-1	TRBJ2-7	CASSSWDGSYEQYF	TGTGCCAGCAGTTCCTGGGATGGCTCCTACGAGCAGTACTTC